These 12 T cell receptor beta chains originate from one sample sequenced in a study of shared clonotypes between healthy human individuals. Measured with immunoSEQ multiplex PCR; TCRdb has only the in-frame clones, and not every one. Among 2 million to 2.5 million clones listed, approximately 96% were seen once. Sequencing input: naive CD4+ T cells sorted from blood. Noted subset: CD45RA+ positively selected. These receptors came from a man between 18 and 29 years old in good health.

V gene TRBV10-1 combines with J gene TRBJ2-2; TRBD2 matches 8 bases. Germline CDR1 reads WNHNN; CDR2 reads SYGVQD (reference sequence). V trimming: 2 bases; J trimming: 7 bases; junction bases outside the gene matches: 3. The CDR3 runs 14 residues. Here the CDR3 reads CASSEVAGGGELFF. The CDR3 bases are TGCGCCAGCAGTGAGGTGGCGGGAGGCGGGGAGCTGTTTTTT.

This clone has only one observation. The V gene is TRBV30, the J gene TRBJ1-3; D uncertain. The CDR3 extends over 13 amino acids. Per the germline V gene, CDR1 is GTSNPN and CDR2 is SVGIG (reference sequence). V was cut by 0 bases and J by 4 bases, with 7 bases left in between. CDR3 DNA sequence: TGTGCCTGGAGTGTTGCGGGGGGAAACACCATATATTTT. This encodes CAWSVAGGNTIYF.

DNA of the CDR3: TGTGCCAGCAGCCACCGGGACAGGGGAGGCTATGGCTACACCTTC. This codes for CASSHRDRGGYGYTF. The chain combines TRBV4-2 with TRBJ1-2, with 10 bases aligning to TRBD1. V dropped 3 bases and J dropped 4; count of bases not matched to a gene: 5. CDR3 length: 15 amino acids. In germline, CDR1 is LGHNA, CDR2 YNFKEQ.

The V gene is TRBV11-3, the J gene TRBJ2-2; TRBD1 matches 10 bases. Germline-derived CDR1 and CDR2 are SGHNT and YENEEA. V lost 3 bases to trimming and J lost 4 bases; unmatched junction nucleotides: 2. The CDR3 has 15 residues. DNA for the CDR3: TGTGCCAGCAGCTTGGGGACAGGGGTCACCGGGGAGCTGTTTTTT. It encodes CASSLGTGVTGELFF.

The chain is built from TRBV21-1 and TRBJ2-7; the D segment call TRBD2 is taken from the table without a DNA check. TRBV21-1 is assigned pseudogene status. This CDR3 comprises 14 residues. CDR3 residues: CASGRDPKSYEQYF. The CDR3, as DNA: TGTGCCAGCGGGAGGGACCCCAAGTCATACGAGCAGTACTTC.

This chain uses TRBV4-1 with TRBJ2-1; TRBD2 agrees at 8 bases. The trim removed 3 bases at V and 5 bases at J, leaving 15 bases unmatched. Germline assignment: CDR1 MGHRA and CDR2 YSYEKL. The CDR3 is 18 residues long. CDR3 protein: CASSQGWAGGPDDNEQFF. The CDR3 DNA reads TGCGCCAGCAGCCAGGGTTGGGCGGGGGGCCCGGATGACAATGAGCAGTTCTTC.

The rearrangement joins TRBV11-2 to TRBJ1-6; 7 nucleotides agree with TRBD1. Trimming took 5 bases from V and 10 from J; bases not matched to a gene: 11. CDR1 is SGHAT, CDR2 FQNNGV, per germline. There are 15 residues in the CDR3. As DNA, the CDR3 is TGTGCCAGCAGCCCCCCGGGACAGCCGAGATCACCCCTCCACTTT. Its translation is CASSPPGQPRSPLHF. The complete variable domain, with remaining parts taken from reference TRBV11-2 and TRBJ1-6, reads EAGVAQSPRYKIIEKRQSVAFWCNPISGHATLYWYQQILGQGPKLLIQFQNNGVVDDSQLPKDRFSAERLKGVDSTLKIQPAKLEDSAVYLCASSPPGQPRSPLHFGNGTRLTVT.

CDR3 sequence reads: CAIAGPMNTEAFF. The CDR3 DNA sequence: TGTGCCATCGCTGGGCCGATGAACACTGAAGCTTTCTTT. The chain recombines TRBV7-3 with TRBJ1-1; D remains ambiguous. Germline-derived CDR1 and CDR2 are SGHTA and FQGTGA. This CDR3 comprises 13 residues. V was shortened by 10 bases and J by 0 bases, with 12 bases between the two germline ends.

This clone has just one count. V and J are TRBV5-5 and TRBJ1-1; 7 nucleotides align to TRBD1. The germline V gene encodes CDR1 SGHKS and CDR2 YYEKEE (reference sequence). The CDR3 contains 15 residues. J lost 5 bases, V lost 4 bases, and 11 bases had no gene match. The CDR3 nucleotides read TGTGCCAGCAGCGGCGGGACAGCCGAGAGGACTGAAGCTTTCTTT. Translated, it gives CASSGGTAERTEAFF.

This chain connects TRBV28 to TRBJ2-3, with 8 bases identical to TRBD2. This CDR3 region has 16 residues. Germline V lookup: CDR1 MDHEN, CDR2 SYDVKM. Trimming cost V 4 bases and J 5 bases; bases outside gene matches: 11. The CDR3 DNA reads TGTGCCAGCAGTTCGAATTCGGGAGGGCCCGGAGATACGCAGTATTTT. It is translated as CASSSNSGGPGDTQYF.

With respect to this clone: Other DNA sequences in the sample encode the same CDR3. The rearrangement uses TRBV28 and TRBJ1-2, with D unclear. V gave up 4 bases and J gave up 0 bases, with 3 bases separating them. The CDR3 consists of 12 residues. Per germline, CDR1 MDHEN and CDR2 SYDVKM. CDR3 residues: CASSSSNYGYTF. The CDR3 DNA reads as TGTGCCAGCAGTTCCTCTAACTATGGCTACACCTTC.

CDR3 protein: CASSVAERMDYGYTF. In DNA, the CDR3 is TGTGCCAGCAGCGTAGCGGAGCGGATGGACTATGGCTACACCTTC. The chain is built from TRBV9 and TRBJ1-2; D ambiguous. Germline V lookup: CDR1 SGDLS, CDR2 YYNGEE. V was trimmed by 0 bases and J by 3 bases, leaving 12 bases between them. This CDR3 contains 15 residues.